This is a list of T cell receptor beta chains from one sample in a study of blood T cell repertoires in COVID-19. The table came from immunoSEQ multiplex PCR; TCRdb's copy has only in-frame clones and leaves some out. The profile shows fewer than 350,000 clones, 75% to 95% of them singletons. Sequencing used peripheral blood. The receptor source for this set is a woman in her thirties with COVID-19, enrolled during active disease. Each CDR3 is given with its conserved first and last residue. The D gene is left open where the match is weak. Some rows have no size entry. The others give once, few or many, or a class for an expanded clone.

clone size	V gene	CDR3 length	J gene	D gene	CDR3 DNA	CDR3 protein
.	TRBV6-1	14	TRBJ2-2	.	TGTGCCAGCAGTGAAGTTCGGTCCCGCGGGGAGCTGTTTTTT	CASSEVRSRGELFF
.	TRBV5-1	15	TRBJ2-1	.	TGCGCCAGCAGCTTGGCCGGTAATAGTCCCAATGAGCAGTTCTTC	CASSLAGNSPNEQFF
.	TRBV7-3	14	TRBJ2-1	TRBD1	TGTGCCAGCAGCCCCCCGGGACAGTACAATGAGCAGTTCTTC	CASSPPGQYNEQFF
.	TRBV6-1	13	TRBJ1-1	.	TGTGCCAGCAGTGATCAGGTTGGGACTGAAGCTTTCTTT	CASSDQVGTEAFF
.	TRBV28	15	TRBJ1-2	TRBD1	TGTGCCAGCAGTCCAGGACAGGATTTTATTAATGGCTACACCTTC	CASSPGQDFINGYTF
.	TRBV5-1	15	TRBJ2-7	TRBD1	TGCGCCAGCAGCTTGGCCTGGGACAGGGTCTACGAGCAGTACTTC	CASSLAWDRVYEQYF
.	TRBV2	13	TRBJ2-3	.	TGTGCCAGCAGGGATATGACAGTAGATACGCAGTATTTT	CASRDMTVDTQYF
.	TRBV9	13	TRBJ1-5	.	TGTGCCAGCAGCGACCAGGGGAATCAGCCCCAGCATTTT	CASSDQGNQPQHF
.	TRBV4-3	17	TRBJ2-7	TRBD2	TGCGCCAGCAGCCAAGAAGCCCCGGGACTAGAAATCCACGAGCAGTACTTC	CASSQEAPGLEIHEQYF
.	TRBV19	15	TRBJ1-2	.	TGTGCCAGTAGCAGGACAGAAGCTATTAACTATGGCTACACCTTC	CASSRTEAINYGYTF
.	TRBV6-6	14	TRBJ1-2	TRBD1	TGTGCCAGCAGTTATCGGGGACAGGGGTATGGCTACACCTTC	CASSYRGQGYGYTF
once	TRBV4-2	15	TRBJ1-3	TRBD1	TGTGCCAGCAGCGGCAGGGGGAATCCTGGAAACACCATATATTTT	CASSGRGNPGNTIYF
.	TRBV28	12	TRBJ1-5	.	TGTGCCAGCCACCACGGGGGGCAGCCCCAGCATTTT	CASHHGGQPQHF
.	TRBV28	14	TRBJ2-7	TRBD2	TGTGCCAGCAGTTTAGGTAGCGGGACGAGCGAGCAGTACTTC	CASSLGSGTSEQYF
.	TRBV9	15	TRBJ2-7	TRBD2	TGTGCCAGCAGCGCCGGGGCTAGCGGGAGTTACGAGCAGTACTTC	CASSAGASGSYEQYF
once	TRBV5-1	12	TRBJ2-3	.	TGCGCCAGCAGTTTGACGGCAGATACGCAGTATTTT	CASSLTADTQYF
.	TRBV3-1/TRBV3-2	17	TRBJ2-6	TRBD1	TGTGCCAGCAGCTACACAGGGGGCGGCTCTGGGGCCAACGTCCTGACTTTC	CASSYTGGGSGANVLTF
.	TRBV5-1	14	TRBJ2-3	TRBD2	TGCGCCAGCAGCTTAGCGGGAGGGTCAGATACGCAGTATTTT	CASSLAGGSDTQYF
.	TRBV28	15	TRBJ2-7	TRBD2	TGTGCCAGCCGATTTACTAGCGGGGCCACCTACGAGCAGTACTTC	CASRFTSGATYEQYF
.	TRBV6-5	12	TRBJ1-2	TRBD1	TGTGCCAGCAGGAAACAGGGGGGTGGCTACACCTTC	CASRKQGGGYTF
once	TRBV19	13	TRBJ1-1	TRBD1	TGTGCCAGTAGGGGACAGGGAGATACTGAAGCTTTCTTT	CASRGQGDTEAFF
.	TRBV11-2	15	TRBJ1-2	TRBD1	TGTGCCAGCAGCTCACGGGACAGAATCCCCTATGGCTACACCTTC	CASSSRDRIPYGYTF
.	TRBV5-8	16	TRBJ1-5	.	TGTGCCAGCAGCCCCCGGGTCGGGAGAAGCAATCAGCCCCAGCATTTT	CASSPRVGRSNQPQHF
.	TRBV27	18	TRBJ2-3	TRBD2	TGTGCCAGCAGTCCCACAACGACACTAGCGGCTAGCACAGATACGCAGTATTTT	CASSPTTTLAASTDTQYF
.	TRBV5-4	14	TRBJ2-4	TRBD2	TGTGCCAGCAGCTCTGGTCCGGGAGGAAACATTCAGTACTTC	CASSSGPGGNIQYF
once	TRBV3-1/TRBV3-2	16	TRBJ2-1	.	TGTGCCAGCAGCCAAGGAGGAACTAGGACTTACAATGAGCAGTTCTTC	CASSQGGTRTYNEQFF
.	TRBV19	15	TRBJ2-1	TRBD2	TGTGCCAGTAGTAATATAGGCGGGAGGGCTAATGAGCAGTTCTTC	CASSNIGGRANEQFF
once	TRBV5-1	13	TRBJ1-1	.	TGCGCCAGCAGCTTGTATCTAAACACTGAAGCTTTCTTT	CASSLYLNTEAFF
.	TRBV4-2	15	TRBJ1-5	TRBD1	TGTGCCAGCAGCCAAGAGGGACAGGGGTATGGGCCCCAGCATTTT	CASSQEGQGYGPQHF
.	TRBV3-1/TRBV3-2	12	TRBJ2-5	TRBD2	TGTGCCAGCAGCCTCGGGGGGGAACGGGCCTACTTC	CASSLGGERAYF
.	TRBV13	15	TRBJ1-3	.	TGTGCCAGCAGCCTCCGGGGTCGCTCTGGAAACACCATATATTTT	CASSLRGRSGNTIYF
.	TRBV7-9	18	TRBJ2-1	TRBD2	TGTGCCAGCAGCTTAGCTCCAGCGGGAGGGCCTTCGTACAATGAGCAGTTCTTC	CASSLAPAGGPSYNEQFF
.	TRBV7-9	17	TRBJ2-3	TRBD2	TGTGCCAGCAGTCTGATCGGACTAGCGGGGTTAACAGATACGCAGTATTTT	CASSLIGLAGLTDTQYF
.	TRBV9	13	TRBJ1-1	.	TGTGCCAGCAGCGTAAAAAGAGGCACTGAAGCTTTCTTT	CASSVKRGTEAFF
.	TRBV6-2/TRBV6-3	14	TRBJ1-5	.	TGTGCCAGCAGTGACCAGAGACTTAATCAGCCCCAGCATTTT	CASSDQRLNQPQHF
.	TRBV4-3	14	TRBJ1-4	.	TGCGCCAGCAGCCATGGTCCGTCAGGCGAAAAACTGTTTTTT	CASSHGPSGEKLFF
.	TRBV27	15	TRBJ2-7	.	TGTGCCAGCAGTAGTAGCGAGACACTGAGCTACGAGCAGTACTTC	CASSSSETLSYEQYF
.	TRBV5-6	12	TRBJ1-1	.	TGTGCCAGCAGCTTGGGGGGGCTGTGGGCTTTCTTT	CASSLGGLWAFF
.	TRBV7-2	14	TRBJ2-7	TRBD2	TGTGCCAGCAGCTCTGCGGGGGGGGCCTACGAGCAGTACTTC	CASSSAGGAYEQYF
.	TRBV16	16	TRBJ2-2	.	TGTGCCAGCAGCCAATCAGCCAAAGCGAACACCGGGGAGCTGTTTTTT	CASSQSAKANTGELFF
.	TRBV29-1	12	TRBJ2-2	.	TGCAGCGTTGTTCCGGGCACCGGGGAGCTGTTTTTT	CSVVPGTGELFF
.	TRBV28	13	TRBJ1-2	.	TGTGCCAGCAGTTTACCACAGGGAGTTGGCTACACCTTC	CASSLPQGVGYTF
.	TRBV21-1	19	TRBJ2-1	.	TGTGCCAGCCCTTACGAAGTCACCGGGACTAGCGGGAGGGCCAATGAGCAGTTCTTC	CASPYEVTGTSGRANEQFF
few	TRBV10-1	18	TRBJ2-7	TRBD2	TGCGCCAGCAGTGGAACTAGCGGGAGGGCCGAAGGAGCCTACGAGCAGTACTTC	CASSGTSGRAEGAYEQYF
.	TRBV3-1/TRBV3-2	16	TRBJ2-7	TRBD2	TGTGCCAGCAGCCATTCGACTAGCGGGAGGTCATACGAGCAGTACTTC	CASSHSTSGRSYEQYF
.	TRBV19	14	TRBJ2-1	TRBD2	TGTGCCAGTAGTACGGGAGGGGACTACAATGAGCAGTTCTTC	CASSTGGDYNEQFF
.	TRBV5-3	12	TRBJ2-7	TRBD1	TGTGCCAGAAGCCGGACAGGGTACGAGCAGTACTTC	CARSRTGYEQYF
.	TRBV6-2/TRBV6-3	14	TRBJ1-3	.	TGTGCCAGCAGTGACCCGGGATCTGGAAACACCATATATTTT	CASSDPGSGNTIYF
.	TRBV19	14	TRBJ1-2	.	TGTGCCAGTAGTCCAGGGGCCAGGGCCGGGGGCTACACCTTC	CASSPGARAGGYTF
.	TRBV19	14	TRBJ2-3	.	TGTGCCAGTAGCGTACAGGTCAGCACAGATACGCAGTATTTT	CASSVQVSTDTQYF
.	TRBV9	17	TRBJ2-6	.	TGTGCCAGCAGCGTAGGGACACTAACGTCTGGGGCCAACGTCCTGACTTTC	CASSVGTLTSGANVLTF
.	TRBV19	16	TRBJ1-3	TRBD1	TGTGCCAGTAGTTCCCGGGACAGGATCTCTGGAAACACCATATATTTT	CASSSRDRISGNTIYF
once	TRBV19	13	TRBJ1-5	TRBD1	TGTGCCAGTAGTAAGGGACAGGATCAGCCCCAGCATTTT	CASSKGQDQPQHF